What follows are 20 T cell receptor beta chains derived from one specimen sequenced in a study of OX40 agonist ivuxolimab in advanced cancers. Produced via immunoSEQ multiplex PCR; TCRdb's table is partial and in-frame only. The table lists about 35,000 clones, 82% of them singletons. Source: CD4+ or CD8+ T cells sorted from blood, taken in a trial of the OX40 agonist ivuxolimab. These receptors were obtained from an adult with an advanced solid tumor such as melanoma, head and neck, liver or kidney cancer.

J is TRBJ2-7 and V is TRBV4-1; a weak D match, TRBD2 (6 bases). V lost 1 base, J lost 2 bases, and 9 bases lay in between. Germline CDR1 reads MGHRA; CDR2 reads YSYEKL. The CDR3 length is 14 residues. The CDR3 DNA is TGCGCCAGCAGCCAAGTGGGCGGGACCTACGAGCAGTACTTC. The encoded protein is CASSQVGGTYEQYF.

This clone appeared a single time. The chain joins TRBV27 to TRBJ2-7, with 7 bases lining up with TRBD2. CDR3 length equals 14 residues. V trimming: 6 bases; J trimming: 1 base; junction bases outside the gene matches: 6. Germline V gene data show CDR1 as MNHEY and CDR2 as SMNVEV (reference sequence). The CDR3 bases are TGTGCCAGCAGACCCGGGACTACGTCCTACGAGCAGTACTTC. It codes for CASRPGTTSYEQYF.

This chain's CDR3 is CASSYTGGDGNTEAFF. Written as DNA, the CDR3 is TGTGCCAGCAGTTACACCGGCGGGGATGGGAACACTGAAGCTTTCTTT. The chain uses TRBV6-5 and TRBJ1-1; the D is unclear. V gave up 2 bases and J gave up 1 base, with 14 bases separating them. The CDR3 length is 16 residues. Germline V CDR1 and CDR2: MNHEY, SVGAGI.

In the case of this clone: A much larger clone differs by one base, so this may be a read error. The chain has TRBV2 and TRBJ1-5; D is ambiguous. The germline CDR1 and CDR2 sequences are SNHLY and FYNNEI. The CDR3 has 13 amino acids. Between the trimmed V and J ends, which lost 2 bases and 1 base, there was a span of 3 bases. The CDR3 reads CASSEYSNQPQHF. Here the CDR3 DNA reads TGTGCCAGCAGTGAATACAGCAATCAGCCCCAGCATTTT.

For the CDR3, the DNA is TGTGCCAGCAGTGACTCAGCGGGAGATTTTGATACGCAGTATTTT. Protein sequence: CASSDSAGDFDTQYF. This rearrangement joins TRBV6-4 to TRBJ2-3; 8 bases fit TRBD2. Germline V gene data show CDR1 as MRHNA and CDR2 as SNTAGT. The trim removed 0 bases at V and 6 bases at J, leaving 5 bases unmatched. The CDR3 contains 15 residues.

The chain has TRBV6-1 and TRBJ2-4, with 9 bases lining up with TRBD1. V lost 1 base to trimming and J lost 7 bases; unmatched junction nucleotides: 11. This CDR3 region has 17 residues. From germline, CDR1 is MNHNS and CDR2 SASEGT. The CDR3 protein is CASSEEQGAWTSNIQYF. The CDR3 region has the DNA TGTGCCAGCAGTGAAGAACAGGGGGCTTGGACTAGTAACATTCAGTACTTC.

The CDR3 spells CASSEVSAGGPGNTQYF. The CDR3 coding sequence is TGTGCCAGCAGTGAAGTCTCGGCCGGGGGCCCGGGGAATACGCAGTATTTT. V is TRBV2 and J is TRBJ2-3, with D perhaps TRBD1 or TRBD2 (6 bases each). V was clipped by 1 base and J by 7 bases, with 21 bases between them. The CDR3 has 17 amino acids. Germline V gene sequence: CDR1 SNHLY, CDR2 FYNNEI.

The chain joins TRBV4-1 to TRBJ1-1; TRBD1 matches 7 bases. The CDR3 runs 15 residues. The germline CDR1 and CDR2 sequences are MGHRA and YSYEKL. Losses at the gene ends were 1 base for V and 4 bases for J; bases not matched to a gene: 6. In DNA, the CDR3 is TGCGCCAGCAGCCAAGGAGGGACAGTGAGCACTGAAGCTTTCTTT. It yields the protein CASSQGGTVSTEAFF.

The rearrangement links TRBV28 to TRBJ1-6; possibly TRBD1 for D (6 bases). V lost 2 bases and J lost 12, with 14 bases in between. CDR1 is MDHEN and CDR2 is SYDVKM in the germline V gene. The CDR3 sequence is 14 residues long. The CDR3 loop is CASSLDQGRQPLHF. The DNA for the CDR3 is TGTGCCAGCAGTTTAGACCAGGGGCGACAACCCCTCCACTTT.

CDR3 bases: TGTGCCAGCCTGAACGGGGGCTCCTACAATGAGCAGTTCTTC. This translates into CASLNGGSYNEQFF. This chain joins TRBV6-1 and TRBJ2-1; tentatively, D is TRBD2 (6 bases). V lost 8 bases to trimming and J lost 0 bases, with 11 bases between them. The CDR3 covers 14 residues. The germline V gene encodes CDR1 MNHNS and CDR2 SASEGT.

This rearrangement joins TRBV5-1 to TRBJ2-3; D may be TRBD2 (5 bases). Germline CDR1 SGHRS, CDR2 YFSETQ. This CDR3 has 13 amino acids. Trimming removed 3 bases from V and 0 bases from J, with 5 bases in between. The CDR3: CASSWTSTDTQYF. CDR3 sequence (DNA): TGCGCCAGCAGCTGGACTAGCACAGATACGCAGTATTTT.

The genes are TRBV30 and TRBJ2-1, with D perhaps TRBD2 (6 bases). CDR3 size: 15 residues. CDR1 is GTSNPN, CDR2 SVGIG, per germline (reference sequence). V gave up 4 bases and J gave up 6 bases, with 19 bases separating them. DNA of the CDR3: TGTGCCTGGAAAAAGCAGCGGGCGCCGTCCAATGAGCAGTTCTTC. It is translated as CAWKKQRAPSNEQFF.

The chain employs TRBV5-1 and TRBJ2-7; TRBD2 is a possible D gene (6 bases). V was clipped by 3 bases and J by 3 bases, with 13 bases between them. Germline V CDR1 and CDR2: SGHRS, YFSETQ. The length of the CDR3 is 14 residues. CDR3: CASSWRGQGYEQYF. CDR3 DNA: TGCGCCAGCAGCTGGAGGGGTCAGGGCTACGAGCAGTACTTC.

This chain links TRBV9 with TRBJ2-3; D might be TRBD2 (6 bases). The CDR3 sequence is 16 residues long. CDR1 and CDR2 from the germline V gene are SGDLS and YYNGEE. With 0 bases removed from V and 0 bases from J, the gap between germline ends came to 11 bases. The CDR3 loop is CASSVGGAMSTDTQYF. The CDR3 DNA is TGTGCCAGCAGCGTAGGCGGGGCAATGAGCACAGATACGCAGTATTTT.

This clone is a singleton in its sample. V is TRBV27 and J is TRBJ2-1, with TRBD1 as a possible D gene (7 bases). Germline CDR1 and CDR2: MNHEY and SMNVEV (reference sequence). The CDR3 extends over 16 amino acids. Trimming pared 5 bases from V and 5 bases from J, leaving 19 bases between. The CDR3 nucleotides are TGTGCCAGCAGTCCGTCTCCAGGGGGGCGCAACAATGAGCAGTTCTTC. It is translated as CASSPSPGGRNNEQFF.

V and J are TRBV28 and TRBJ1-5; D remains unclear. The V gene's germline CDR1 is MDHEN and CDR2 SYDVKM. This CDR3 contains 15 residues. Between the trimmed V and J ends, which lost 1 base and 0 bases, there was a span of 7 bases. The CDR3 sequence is CASSLSGNSNQPQHF. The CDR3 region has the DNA TGTGCCAGCAGTTTATCCGGGAATAGCAATCAGCCCCAGCATTTT.

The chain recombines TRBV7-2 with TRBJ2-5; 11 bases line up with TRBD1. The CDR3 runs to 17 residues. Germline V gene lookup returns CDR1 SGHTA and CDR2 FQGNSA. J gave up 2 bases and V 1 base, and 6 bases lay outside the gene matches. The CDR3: CASSLGTGGFDQETQYF. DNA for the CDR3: TGTGCCAGCAGCTTAGGGACAGGGGGCTTCGATCAAGAGACCCAGTACTTC.

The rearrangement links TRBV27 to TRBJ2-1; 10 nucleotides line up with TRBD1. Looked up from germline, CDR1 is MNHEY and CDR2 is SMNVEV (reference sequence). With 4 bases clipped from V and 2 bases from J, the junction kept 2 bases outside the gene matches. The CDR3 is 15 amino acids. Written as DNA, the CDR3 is TGTGCCAGCAGTTCGGGACAGGGGACCTACAATGAGCAGTTCTTC. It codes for CASSSGQGTYNEQFF.

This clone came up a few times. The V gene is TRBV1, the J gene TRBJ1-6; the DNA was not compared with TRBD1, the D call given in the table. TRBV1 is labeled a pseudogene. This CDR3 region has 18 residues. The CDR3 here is CTSSQDPLTGESVSPLHF. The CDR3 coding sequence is TGCACCAGCAGCCAAGACCCCTTAACAGGGGAATCGGTTTCACCCCTCCACTTT.

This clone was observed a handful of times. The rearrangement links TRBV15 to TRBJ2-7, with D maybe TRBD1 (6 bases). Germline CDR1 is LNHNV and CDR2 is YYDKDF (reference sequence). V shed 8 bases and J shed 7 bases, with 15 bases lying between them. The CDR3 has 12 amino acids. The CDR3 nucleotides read TGTGCCACCGACGGGACATCTGGTGAGCAGTACTTC. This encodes CATDGTSGEQYF.